The present T cell receptor (beta chain) was sequenced within a study of T cell repertoires in cytomegalovirus infection. At the level of the study: Recently identified HLA-C-restricted CMV epitopes were among the peptides used. Public signatures in TCR beta pointed to CMV infection and matching HLA type. Study conclusions and caveats: HLA-C-restricted CMV-specific TCR beta clonotypes prevailed in the ex vivo response. Carriage of CMV together with the relevant HLA was identifiable through cumulative public TCR beta family frequency.

Per germline, CDR1 MNHEY and CDR2 SVGEGT. V lost 5 bases and J 3 bases, leaving 14 bases between the germline ends. This CDR3 has 15 amino acids. TCRdb called the reads again in MiXCR, with one record for every CDR3 protein. The sample carries about 180,000 distinct CDR3 sequences, about 22% recorded once. This clonotype came up a few times. The antigen is not known. The chain links TRBV6-2 or TRBV6-3 to TRBJ1-5; tentative D call: TRBD1 (5 bases). This receptor was identified in a human donor in good health (CMV status not recorded). Some clones in this sample may be carry-over from other donors' samples. Here the sequenced sample was CD8+ T cells from cultured PBMCs, taken from culture after CMV antigen stimulation. The chain's CDR3 is CASSRDVEFNQPQHF. The CDR3, as DNA: TGTGCCAGCAGTAGGGACGTAGAATTCAATCAGCCCCAGCATTTT.